This TCR beta chain was captured in a study of T-cell reconstitution after alpha-beta-depleted transplantation in children. Library preparation (for TCRbeta) was performed with unique molecular identifiers. Using its own MiXCR run on the PCR reads, TCRdb lists one record per CDR3 protein. The sample includes almost 500,000 distinct CDR3 sequences, roughly a tenth of them seen just once. The CDR3 contains 16 residues. Trimming cost V 3 bases and J 1 base; bases outside gene matches: 3. CDR1 SGHTA and CDR2 FQGNSA come from the germline V gene. This clonotype was seen many times. The chain couples TRBV7-2 to TRBJ2-1; 10 nucleotides align to TRBD2. The sequence was obtained from a child aged 2-15 years with inherited bone marrow failure, due to receive a stem cell transplant. This specimen consisted of PBMCs, obtained before TCRalphabeta/CD19-depleted stem cell transplant. CDR3 bases: TGTGCCAGCAGCTTCCTAGCGGGAGCGTCCTACAATGAGCAGTTCTTC. It specifies CASSFLAGASYNEQFF.